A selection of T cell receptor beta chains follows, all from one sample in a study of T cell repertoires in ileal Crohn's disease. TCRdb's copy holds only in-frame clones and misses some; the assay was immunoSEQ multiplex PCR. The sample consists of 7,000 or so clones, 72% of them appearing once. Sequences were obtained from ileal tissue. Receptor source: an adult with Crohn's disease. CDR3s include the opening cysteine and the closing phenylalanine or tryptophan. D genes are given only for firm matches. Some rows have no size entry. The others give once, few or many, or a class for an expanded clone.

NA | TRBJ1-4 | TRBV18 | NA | CASSTKASTNEKLFF | TGTGCCAGCTCAACTAAGGCCTCAACTAATGAAAAACTGTTTTTT
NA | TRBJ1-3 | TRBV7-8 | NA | CASSPSGNTIYF | TGTGCCAGCAGCCCATCAGGAAACACCATATATTTT
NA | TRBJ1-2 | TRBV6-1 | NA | CASSEALYGYTF | TGTGCCAGCAGTGAAGCCTTATATGGCTACACCTTC
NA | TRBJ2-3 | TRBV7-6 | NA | CASSFQGDTQYF | TGTGCCAGCAGCTTTCAGGGCGATACGCAGTATTTT
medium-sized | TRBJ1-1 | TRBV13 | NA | CASSPQGLNTEAFF | TGTGCCAGCAGCCCTCAGGGGCTTAACACTGAAGCTTTCTTT
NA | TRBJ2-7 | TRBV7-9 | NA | CASSLARDGAGYEQYF | TGTGCCAGCAGCTTAGCCAGGGATGGGGCAGGCTACGAGCAGTACTTC
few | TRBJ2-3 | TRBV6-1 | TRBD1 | CASSRTGADTQYF | TGTGCCAGCAGCCGGACAGGCGCAGATACGCAGTATTTT
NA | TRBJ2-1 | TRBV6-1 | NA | CAGRLDSYNEQFF | TGTGCCGGTCGACTAGACTCCTACAATGAGCAGTTCTTC
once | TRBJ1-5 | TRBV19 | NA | CASSTSTGGNQPQHF | TGTGCCAGTAGTACGTCAACGGGAGGCAATCAGCCCCAGCATTTT
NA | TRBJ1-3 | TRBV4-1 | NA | CASSQLGNTIYF | TGCGCCAGCAGCCAACTCGGAAACACCATATATTTT
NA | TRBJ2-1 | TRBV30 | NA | CAWSKLAYNEQFF | TGTGCCTGGAGTAAACTAGCATACAATGAGCAGTTCTTC
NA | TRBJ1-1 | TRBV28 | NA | CASTPGALNTEAFF | TGTGCCAGCACCCCAGGGGCCTTAAACACTGAAGCTTTCTTT
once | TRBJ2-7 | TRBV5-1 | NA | CASSLDTQQAYEQYF | TGCGCCAGCAGCTTGGACACACAACAGGCCTACGAGCAGTACTTC
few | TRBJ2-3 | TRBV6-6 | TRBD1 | CASSYSGTRTGEYF | TGTGCCAGCAGTTACTCGGGCACTCGGACAGGGGAGTATTTT
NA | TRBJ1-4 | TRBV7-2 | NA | CASSLAALTNEKLFF | TGTGCCAGCAGCTTAGCTGCGCTAACTAATGAAAAACTGTTTTTT